These 8 T cell receptor beta chains share one sample of origin, sequenced in a study of cytomegalovirus exposure and HLA in healthy donors. Primers included in the PCR were 60 Vbeta and 13 Jbeta primers. Sequencing was performed with immunoSEQ multiplex PCR; in TCRdb, only in-frame clones are kept and a portion is missing. The sample includes 100,000 to 150,000 clones, 70% to 85% seen only once; the top ten take roughly 12%. Sequencing input: PBMCs. Receptors originate from a woman aged 50 to 65 in good health and CMV-seropositive.

V gene TRBV29-1 combines with J gene TRBJ2-7; 8 bases align to TRBD1. The CDR3 has 13 residues. From germline, CDR1 is SQVTM and CDR2 ANQGSEA. V was clipped by 7 bases and J by 5 bases; unmatched bases: 10. Here the CDR3 reads CSGSGTGLHEQYF. The CDR3 nucleotides are TGCAGCGGTTCGGGGACAGGTCTCCACGAGCAGTACTTC.

The chain is built from TRBV5-4 and TRBJ1-2; weak D call: TRBD1 (5 bases). With 0 bases removed from V and 7 bases from J, the gap between germline ends came to 25 bases. The CDR3 consists of 18 residues. Germline lookup yields CDR1 SGHNT and CDR2 YYREEE (reference sequence). CDR3 sequence: CASSLGEDTFSSRGGYTF. The CDR3 nucleotides read TGTGCCAGCAGCTTGGGCGAGGATACCTTCTCTTCTAGGGGTGGCTACACCTTC.

V usage is TRBV19 and J usage is TRBJ2-7; TRBD2 agrees at 10 bases. This CDR3 comprises 13 residues. Germline CDR1 and CDR2: LNHDA and SQIVND (reference sequence). V gave up 6 bases and J gave up 3 bases; unmatched junction bases: 2. CDR3 sequence reads: CASRPSGSYEQYF. DNA for the CDR3: TGTGCCAGTAGGCCTAGCGGGAGCTACGAGCAGTACTTC.

This clone turned up a few times. The chain joins TRBV5-6 to TRBJ1-1, with D hard to call. Germline-derived CDR1 and CDR2 are SGHDT and YYEEEE. Trimming took off 4 bases at V and 6 bases at J, with 16 bases between the two ends. The CDR3 totals 14 residues. The CDR3 region has the DNA TGTGCCAGCAGCCAAGGTAGTGCGGGTTCTGAAGCTTTCTTT. Residues: CASSQGSAGSEAFF.

The chain combines TRBV19 with TRBJ1-1; D uncertain. The V gene's germline CDR1 is LNHDA and CDR2 SQIVND (reference sequence). This CDR3 contains 13 residues. The germline V and J ends were trimmed by 4 bases and 3 bases, with 9 bases remaining between them. CDR3 residues: CASSTEGHTEAFF. CDR3 DNA: TGTGCCAGTAGTACGGAGGGCCACACTGAAGCTTTCTTT.

The rearrangement links TRBV6-1 to TRBJ2-3; D unresolved. Trimming left V 4 bases short and J 6 bases short, with 20 bases between. The CDR3 loop spans 16 amino acids. Germline CDR1 is MNHNS and CDR2 is SASEGT. CDR3 coding DNA: TGTGCCAGCAGTGTCCAGGTTGGCTCCCCTGCGGATACGCAGTATTTT. Translating it yields CASSVQVGSPADTQYF.

This chain joins TRBV7-7 and TRBJ2-3, with 9 bases matching TRBD2. The CDR3 runs 15 residues. Germline V CDR1 and CDR2: SSHAT, FNYEAQ (reference sequence). V lost 1 base, J lost 5 bases, and 4 bases stayed unmatched. CDR3 nucleotides: TGTGCCAGCAGCTTAGGTGGCGGGGGGGGAGATACGCAGTATTTT. This encodes CASSLGGGGGDTQYF.

The chain employs TRBV7-9 and TRBJ1-2, with D possibly matching TRBD1 (6 bases). Between the trimmed V and J ends, which lost 7 bases and 2 bases, there was a span of 17 bases. The CDR3 sequence is 15 residues long. Looked up from germline, CDR1 is SEHNR and CDR2 is FQNEAQ (reference sequence). This chain's CDR3 is CASTLQGGQNYGYTF. CDR3 nucleotides: TGTGCCAGCACCCTACAGGGAGGGCAAAACTATGGCTACACCTTC.